This T cell receptor (beta chain) appears in the sequencing data of a study of radiation and T cells in renal cell carcinoma. Specified time point: baseline pretreatment blood. The treatment was: 15 Gy SBRT to primary tumor, nephrectomy 4 weeks later. Clear cell pathology was present in this patient's renal cell carcinoma. The data were produced by immunoSEQ multiplex PCR, yet TCRdb's version contains in-frame clones alone and is incomplete. The profile shows around 140,000 clones, around 90% of them singletons. The germline V and J ends were trimmed by 1 base and 6 bases, with 13 bases remaining between them. Germline values: CDR1 LGHNA, CDR2 YSLEER. This CDR3 region has 15 residues.

The source was blood, collected from a patient whose treatment included radiotherapy and nephrectomy. The chain couples TRBV4-3 to TRBJ2-1; no firm D call. This TCR was sampled from a woman aged 70-85 years with renal cell carcinoma. Here the CDR3 reads CASSQGDLALNEQFF. CDR3 DNA: TGCGCCAGCAGCCAAGGCGATCTCGCCCTCAATGAGCAGTTCTTC.